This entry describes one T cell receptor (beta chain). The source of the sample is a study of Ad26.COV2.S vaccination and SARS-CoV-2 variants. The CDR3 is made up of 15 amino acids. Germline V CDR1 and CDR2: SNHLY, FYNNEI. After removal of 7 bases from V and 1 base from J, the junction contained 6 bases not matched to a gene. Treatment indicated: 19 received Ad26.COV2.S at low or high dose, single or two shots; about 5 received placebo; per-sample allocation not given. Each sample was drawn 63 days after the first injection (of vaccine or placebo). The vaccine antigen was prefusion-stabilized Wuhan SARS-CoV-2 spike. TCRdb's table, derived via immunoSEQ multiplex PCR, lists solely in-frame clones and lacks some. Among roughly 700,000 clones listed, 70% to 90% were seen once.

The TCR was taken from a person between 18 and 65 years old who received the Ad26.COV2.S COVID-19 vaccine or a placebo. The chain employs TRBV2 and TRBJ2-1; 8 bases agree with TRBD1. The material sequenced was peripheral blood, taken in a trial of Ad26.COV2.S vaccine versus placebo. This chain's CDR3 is CASKSTGVSYNEQFF. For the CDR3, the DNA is TGTGCCAGCAAGTCGACAGGGGTGTCCTACAATGAGCAGTTCTTC.